This T cell receptor beta chain derives from a study of cytomegalovirus exposure and HLA in healthy donors. Study-wide points: A cluster of highly shared sequence variants was likely a sequencing artifact.

The V segment lost 2 bases and the J segment 2 bases; nucleotides outside the gene matches: 7. This CDR3 comprises 16 residues. Germline V gene lookup returns CDR1 SGHRS and CDR2 YFSETQ. The study ran its PCR with 60 Vbeta and 13 Jbeta primers. TCRdb keeps only in-frame clones here, not all; method: immunoSEQ multiplex PCR. The sample records about 160,000 clones, about 72% being singletons. Notes on this clone: Its antigen remains unidentified.

Specimen: PBMCs. The sequence was collected from a man aged 55 to 69 in good health and CMV-seronegative. The rearrangement joins TRBV5-1 to TRBJ2-3, with TRBD1 identical over 8 bases. CDR3 coding DNA: TGCGCCAGCAGCTTAAGGGACAGGCTTTTCACAGATACGCAGTATTTT. Translated, it gives CASSLRDRLFTDTQYF.